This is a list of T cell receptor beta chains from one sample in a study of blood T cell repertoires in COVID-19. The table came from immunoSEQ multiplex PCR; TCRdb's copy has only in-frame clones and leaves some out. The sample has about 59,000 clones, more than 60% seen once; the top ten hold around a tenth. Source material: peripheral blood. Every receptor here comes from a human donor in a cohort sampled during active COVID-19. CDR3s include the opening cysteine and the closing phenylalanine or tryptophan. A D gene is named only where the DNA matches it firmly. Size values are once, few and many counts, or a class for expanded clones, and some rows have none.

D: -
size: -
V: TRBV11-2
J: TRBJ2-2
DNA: TGTGCCAGCAGCTTAGAACGGACTACAACCGGGGAGCTGTTTTTT
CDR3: CASSLERTTTGELFF

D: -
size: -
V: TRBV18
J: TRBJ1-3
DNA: TGTGCCAGCTCACCAACTGCAGGGTCTGGAAACACCATATATTTT
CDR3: CASSPTAGSGNTIYF

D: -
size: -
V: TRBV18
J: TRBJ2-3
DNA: TGTGCCAGCTCACCACAGAGTGGTGATACGCAGTATTTT
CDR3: CASSPQSGDTQYF

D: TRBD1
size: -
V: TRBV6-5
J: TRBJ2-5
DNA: TGTGCCAGCAGTTACGCCGAGACAGGGCAAGAGACCCAGTACTTC
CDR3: CASSYAETGQETQYF

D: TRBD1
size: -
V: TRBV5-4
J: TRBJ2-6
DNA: TGTGCCAGCAGCCCAGGGGGCGCTGGGGCCAACGTCCTGACTTTC
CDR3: CASSPGGAGANVLTF

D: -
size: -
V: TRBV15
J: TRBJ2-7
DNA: TGTGCCACCAGCAGAGATTCCAGCGGAGTCGGCTACGAGCAGTACTTC
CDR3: CATSRDSSGVGYEQYF

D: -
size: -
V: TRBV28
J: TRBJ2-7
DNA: TGTGCCAGCAGTTTAAGGGGAGAGCAGTACTTC
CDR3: CASSLRGEQYF

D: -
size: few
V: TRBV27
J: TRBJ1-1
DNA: TGTGCCAGCGCCCGATACATGAACACTGAAGCTTTCTTT
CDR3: CASARYMNTEAFF

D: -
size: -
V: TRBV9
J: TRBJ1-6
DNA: TGTGCCAGCACCCCGGGAGTGGGGAATTCACCCCTCCACTTT
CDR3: CASTPGVGNSPLHF

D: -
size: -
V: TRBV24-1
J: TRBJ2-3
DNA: TGTGCCACCAGTGATAATGGTCAGGGGCTAGATACGCAGTATTTT
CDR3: CATSDNGQGLDTQYF

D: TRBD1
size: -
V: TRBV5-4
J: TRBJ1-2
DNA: TGTGCCAGCAGCTCAGGGACAGTGAATGGCTACACCTTC
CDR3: CASSSGTVNGYTF

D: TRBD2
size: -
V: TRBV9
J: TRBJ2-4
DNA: TGTGCCAGCAGCGTAGCGGGGGGAGCCGTAGCCAAAAACATTCAGTACTTC
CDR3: CASSVAGGAVAKNIQYF

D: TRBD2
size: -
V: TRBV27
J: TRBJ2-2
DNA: TGTGCCAGCAGCTTACTTCGGACTAGCCCCGGGGAGCTGTTTTTT
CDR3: CASSLLRTSPGELFF

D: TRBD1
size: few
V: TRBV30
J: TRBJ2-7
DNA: TGTGCCTGGAGTGGTGGTCGGGGACAGGGAATTTACTACGAGCAGTACTTC
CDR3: CAWSGGRGQGIYYEQYF

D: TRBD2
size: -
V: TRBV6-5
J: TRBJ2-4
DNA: TGTGCCAGCAGCTTCCTAGCGGGGGGTCAAAACATTCAGTACTTC
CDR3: CASSFLAGGQNIQYF

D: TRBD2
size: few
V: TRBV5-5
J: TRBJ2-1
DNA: TGTGCCAGCAGCTTGAGGGCCCAGCGGGAGCCATACAATGAGCAGTTCTTC
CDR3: CASSLRAQREPYNEQFF

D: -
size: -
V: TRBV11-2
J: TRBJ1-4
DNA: TGTGCCAGCAGCTTAGGAGGTTGGGGGGGACTGTTTTTT
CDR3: CASSLGGWGGLFF

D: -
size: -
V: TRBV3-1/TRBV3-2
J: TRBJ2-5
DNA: TGTGCCAGCAGCCAAGAGTCGCGGGGCGGGACCCAGTACTTC
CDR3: CASSQESRGGTQYF

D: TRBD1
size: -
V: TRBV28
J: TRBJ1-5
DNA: TGTGCCAGCAGCTATTTGGGAACAGGGGGAGACAATCAGCCCCAGCATTTT
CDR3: CASSYLGTGGDNQPQHF

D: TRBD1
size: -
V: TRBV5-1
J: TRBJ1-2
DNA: TGCGCCAGCAGCTTGACAGGGGGCGCGAGTTATGGCTACACCTTC
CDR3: CASSLTGGASYGYTF

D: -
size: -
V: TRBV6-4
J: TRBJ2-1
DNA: TGTGCCAGCAGTGTAACGGGCGGGACTCCCGCCTCCTACAATGAGCAGTTCTTC
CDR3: CASSVTGGTPASYNEQFF

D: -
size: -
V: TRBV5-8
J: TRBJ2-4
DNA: TGTGCCAGCAGCCTACCCCCAGCCAAAAACATTCAGTACTTC
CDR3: CASSLPPAKNIQYF

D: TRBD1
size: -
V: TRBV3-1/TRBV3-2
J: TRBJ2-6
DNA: TGTGCCAGCAGCCAAGGACAGGGCCGTAACTGTTTCTCTGGGGCCAACGTCCTGACTTTC
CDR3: CASSQGQGRNCFSGANVLTF

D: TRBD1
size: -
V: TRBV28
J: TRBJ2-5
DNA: TGTGCCAGCAGGAAAGGGCGATCCGGGACAGGGGTTACGGAGACCCAGTACTTC
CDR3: CASRKGRSGTGVTETQYF

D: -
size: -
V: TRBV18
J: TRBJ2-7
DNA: TGTGCCAGCTCACCCCGGCTAGCGACGTCCTACGAGCAGTACTTC
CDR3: CASSPRLATSYEQYF

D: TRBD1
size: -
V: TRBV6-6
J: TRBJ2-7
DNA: TGTGCCAGCAGGTCGCCTGACAGGGGGCGGTACGAGCAGTACTTC
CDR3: CASRSPDRGRYEQYF

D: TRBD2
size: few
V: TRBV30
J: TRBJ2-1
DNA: TGTGCCTGGAGTGCATCTAGCGGGAGGGCCGGAGAGCAGTTCTTC
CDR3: CAWSASSGRAGEQFF

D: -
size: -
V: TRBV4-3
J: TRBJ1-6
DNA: TGCGCCAGCAGCCAAGATTACGAGGGAAGTAATTCACCCCTCCACTTT
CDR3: CASSQDYEGSNSPLHF

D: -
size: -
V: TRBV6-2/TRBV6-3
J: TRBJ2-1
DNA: TGTGCCAGCAGTTACTTACTCCCGGGACCCAAGGGGAGGAATGAGCAGTTCTTC
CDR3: CASSYLLPGPKGRNEQFF

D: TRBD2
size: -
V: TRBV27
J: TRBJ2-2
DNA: TGTGCCAGCAGTTTATCCCCTCTAGCGGGAGGGGCGCCGGGGGAGCTGTTTTTT
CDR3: CASSLSPLAGGAPGELFF

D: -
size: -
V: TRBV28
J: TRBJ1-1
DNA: TGTGCCACCTACCTACTCCGGGCTGAAGCTTTCTTT
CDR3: CATYLLRAEAFF

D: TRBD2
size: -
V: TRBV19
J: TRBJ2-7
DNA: TGTGCCAGTAGTATTAGACTAGCGGGAAACGAGCAGTACTTC
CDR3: CASSIRLAGNEQYF

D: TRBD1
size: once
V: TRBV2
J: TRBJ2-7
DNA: TGTGCCAGCAGCGGAAGACAGGGGGCGCTGGAGCAGTACTTC
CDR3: CASSGRQGALEQYF

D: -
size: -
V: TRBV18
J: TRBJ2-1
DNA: TGTGCCAGCTCACGGGGGGGCTTGCGGGAGACCTACAATGAGCAGTTCTTC
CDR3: CASSRGGLRETYNEQFF

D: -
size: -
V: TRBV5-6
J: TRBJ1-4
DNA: TGTGCCAGCAGCTTGGGATACCGGCGGGAGGACGAAAAACTGTTTTTT
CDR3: CASSLGYRREDEKLFF

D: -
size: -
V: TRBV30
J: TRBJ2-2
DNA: TGTGCCTGGAGTGGTAGTCGGACCGGGGAGCTGTTTTTT
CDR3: CAWSGSRTGELFF

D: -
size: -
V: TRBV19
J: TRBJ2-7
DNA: TGTGCCAGTAGCTCTCGGGAGCCCTTCTCCTACGAGCAGTACTTC
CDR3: CASSSREPFSYEQYF

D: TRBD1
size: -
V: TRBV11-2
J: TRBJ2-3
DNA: TGTGCCAGCAGCTTAGGAGGGACAGGGGGCGCAGATACGCAGTATTTT
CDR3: CASSLGGTGGADTQYF

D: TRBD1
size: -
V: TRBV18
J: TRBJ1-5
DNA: TGTGCCAGCTCACGGGACAGAGATAGCAATCAGCCCCAGCATTTT
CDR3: CASSRDRDSNQPQHF

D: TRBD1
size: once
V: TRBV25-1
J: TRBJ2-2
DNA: TGTGCCAGCAGTGGGAGACAGGGACCGAACACCGGGGAGCTGTTTTTT
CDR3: CASSGRQGPNTGELFF

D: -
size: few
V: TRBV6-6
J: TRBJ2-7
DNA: TGTGCCAGCAAACAGGAATACTCCTACGAGCAGTACTTC
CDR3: CASKQEYSYEQYF

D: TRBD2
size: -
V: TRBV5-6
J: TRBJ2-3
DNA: TGTGCCAGCAGCTTTGTTACTAGCGGGAGGGTAGATACGCAGTATTTT
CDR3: CASSFVTSGRVDTQYF

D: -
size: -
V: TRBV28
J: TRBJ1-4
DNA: TGTGCCAGCAGTTTATACGGAGCAACTAATGAAAAACTGTTTTTT
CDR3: CASSLYGATNEKLFF

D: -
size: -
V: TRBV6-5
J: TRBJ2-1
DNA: TGTGCCAGCAGCCGCGGAATGGATGAGCAGTTCTTC
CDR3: CASSRGMDEQFF

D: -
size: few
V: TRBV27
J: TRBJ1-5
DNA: TGTGCCAGCAGTCCTGGGGGCTTCCCCAATCAGCCCCAGCATTTT
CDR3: CASSPGGFPNQPQHF

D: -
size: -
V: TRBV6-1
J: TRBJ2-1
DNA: TGTGCCAGCAGTGAAACGGGAATGGGCGAGCAGTTCTTC
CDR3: CASSETGMGEQFF

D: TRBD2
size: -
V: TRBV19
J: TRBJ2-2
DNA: TGTGCCAGTAGTATTGACCGGCTAGCGGGGGGGGACACCGGGGAGCTGTTTTTT
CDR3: CASSIDRLAGGDTGELFF

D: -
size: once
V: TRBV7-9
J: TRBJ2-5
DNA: TGTGCCAGCAGCTTAGCACCACGGGTGCAAGAGACCCAGTACTTC
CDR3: CASSLAPRVQETQYF